A selection of T cell receptor beta chains follows, all from one sample in a study of T cell repertoires in cytomegalovirus infection. TCRdb reprocessed the reads with MiXCR, giving one entry per CDR3 protein. The table includes roughly 630,000 distinct CDR3 sequences, 24% detected once. The specimen was CD8+ T cells from PBMCs. The receptor set was obtained from a human donor in good health (CMV status not recorded). Some clones in this sample may be carry-over from other donors' samples. Each CDR3 is given with its conserved first and last residue. D genes are given only for firm matches. Some rows mark clone size as missing; the rest say once, few, many or name a class of expanded clone.

v_gene	j_gene	d_gene	abundance	CDR3nt	CDR3aa
TRBV28	TRBJ2-1	-	few	TGTGCCAGCAGTTTTTGGGGGGTGGGCTTCGGAGAGCAGTTCTTC	CASSFWGVGFGEQFF
TRBV28	TRBJ1-1	-	few	TGTGCCAGCAGGGAGACGTTGAACACTGAAGCTTTCTTT	CASRETLNTEAFF
TRBV2	TRBJ2-1	-	many	TGTGCCAGCAAGGGCTCCTACAATGAGCAGTTCTTC	CASKGSYNEQFF
TRBV28	TRBJ2-2	-	-	TGTGCCAGCGGCCCGGTCGGGGAGCTGTTTTTT	CASGPVGELFF
TRBV7-6	TRBJ2-4	-	many	TGTGCCAGCAGCTTATCTGAGCAAAACATTCAGTACTTC	CASSLSEQNIQYF
TRBV20-1	TRBJ1-1	-	few	TGCAGTGCTACCCAACCTCGGGGGAGGGGAGGGAACACTGAAGCTTTCTTT	CSATQPRGRGGNTEAFF
TRBV28	TRBJ2-3	-	few	TGTGCCAGCAGCCCAAGATCCCCCCGGGATACGCAGTATTTT	CASSPRSPRDTQYF
TRBV28	TRBJ1-3	-	few	TGTGCCAGCAGTTGGGACAAGCGCTCTGGAAACACCATATATTTT	CASSWDKRSGNTIYF
TRBV12-3/TRBV12-4	TRBJ2-3	TRBD2	-	TGTGCCAGCAGTTGGCTAGCGGGGGACACAGATACGCAGTATTTT	CASSWLAGDTDTQYF
TRBV7-2	TRBJ1-1	TRBD1	-	TGTGCCAGCAGCTTTCCCAGGGGGAATATGAACACTGAAGCTTTCTTT	CASSFPRGNMNTEAFF
TRBV20-1	TRBJ1-2	-	-	TGCAGTGCTAGAGAGGGTAGAAACTATGGCTACACCTTC	CSAREGRNYGYTF
TRBV7-6	TRBJ1-1	-	many	TGTGCCAGCAGCCCCTCGGAGAACACTGAAGCTTTCTTT	CASSPSENTEAFF
TRBV7-6	TRBJ1-6	-	many	TGTGCCAGCAGCTTAAGCTCGACGGGTGATAATTCACCCCTCCACTTT	CASSLSSTGDNSPLHF
TRBV6-5	TRBJ1-2	-	few	TGTGCCAGCAGTTCACGGGGGGGGGGGCCTGATGGCTACACCTTC	CASSSRGGGPDGYTF
TRBV12-3/TRBV12-4	TRBJ1-4	TRBD1	many	TGTGCCAGCATTCCGGACAGGGGGGCCGAAAAACTGTTTTTT	CASIPDRGAEKLFF
TRBV27	TRBJ2-3	-	-	TGTGCCAGCAGTCTTCTACCCACAGATACGCAGTATTTT	CASSLLPTDTQYF
TRBV2	TRBJ1-5	TRBD1	-	TGTGCCAGCAGTGAAGAAACAGGGGGCCTTATAGGCAATCAGCCCCAGCATTTT	CASSEETGGLIGNQPQHF
TRBV28	TRBJ2-2	-	-	TGTGCCAGCAGTTTCAGTCACACCGGGGAGCTGTTTTTT	CASSFSHTGELFF
TRBV11-1	TRBJ2-1	-	-	TGTGCCAGCAGCTACGTATACAATGAGCGGTTCTTC	CASSYVYNERFF
TRBV5-5	TRBJ2-5	TRBD1	-	TGTGCCAGCAGCACGGACAGGGGCCCGCAAGAGACCCAGTACTTC	CASSTDRGPQETQYF
TRBV7-6	TRBJ1-1	-	few	TGTGCCAGCAGCCCAACCCCGGGGGCTGAAGCTTTCTTT	CASSPTPGAEAFF
TRBV4-2	TRBJ1-5	-	-	TGTGCCAGCAGCCAGACACCGGGACTTAATCAGCCCCAGCATTTT	CASSQTPGLNQPQHF
TRBV12-3/TRBV12-4	TRBJ2-3	-	many	TGTGCCAGCAGTTTAGTCCGTCCCCCAGATACGCAGTATTTT	CASSLVRPPDTQYF
TRBV24-1	TRBJ2-1	TRBD1	-	TGTGCCGCCGGGACAGGGGGTCACAATGAGCAGTTCTTC	CAAGTGGHNEQFF
TRBV4-3	TRBJ2-1	-	-	TGCGCCAGCAGTCATCTGGGTCCCGCCTACAATGAGCAGTTCTTC	CASSHLGPAYNEQFF
TRBV6-5	TRBJ2-2	-	few	TGTGCCAGCAGTTACTCGGCGGTCGACACCGGGGAGCTGTTTTTT	CASSYSAVDTGELFF
TRBV20-1	TRBJ2-1	TRBD1	few	TGCAGTGCTACCGGGCAGGGGACAGGGATTTACAATGAGCAGTTCTTC	CSATGQGTGIYNEQFF
TRBV20-1	TRBJ1-5	TRBD1	-	TGCAGTGCTCTTTCCCGGGACAGCAATAGCAATCAGCCCCAGCATTTT	CSALSRDSNSNQPQHF
TRBV29-1	TRBJ2-3	TRBD2	-	TGCAGCGTTGAAGGGACTAGCGAGACCACAGATACGCAGTATTTT	CSVEGTSETTDTQYF
TRBV6-6	TRBJ2-7	TRBD2	-	TGTGCCAGCAATAACACCGGGACTAGCGGGGGGGCCGGCGAGCAGTACTTC	CASNNTGTSGGAGEQYF
TRBV12-3/TRBV12-4	TRBJ2-1	-	many	TGTGCCAGCAGTTTGTCTCCTGAGGGTGAGCAGTTCTTC	CASSLSPEGEQFF
TRBV28	TRBJ2-1	-	-	TGTGCCAGCAGTTTAAAATCCGGGACACTTAGTAAAATCTACAATGAGCAGTTCTTC	CASSLKSGTLSKIYNEQFF
TRBV19	TRBJ2-3	TRBD2	-	TGTGCCAGTAGAGGGACTAGCGGATCGAGGGATACGCAGTATTTT	CASRGTSGSRDTQYF
TRBV7-8	TRBJ2-7	TRBD2	many	TGTGCCAGCAGTCCCAGACTAGCGGGGGGGCCTTTAGGTTACGAGCAGTACTTC	CASSPRLAGGPLGYEQYF
TRBV7-6	TRBJ2-1	-	few	TGTGCCAGCACCCCAGTGGATGAGCAGTTCTTC	CASTPVDEQFF
TRBV7-2	TRBJ2-1	TRBD2	few	TGTGCCAGCAGCTTAGACCTAGCGGGGGCAACCTACAATGAGCAGTTCTTC	CASSLDLAGATYNEQFF
TRBV6-6	TRBJ2-5	-	many	TGTGCCAGCTTTGATGGAGAGACCCAGTACTTC	CASFDGETQYF
TRBV13	TRBJ2-1	-	few	TGTGCCAGCAGCCACCGGGGACACAATGAGCAGTTCTTC	CASSHRGHNEQFF
TRBV7-9	TRBJ2-7	TRBD1	-	TGTGCCAGCATCCCCCCGGGACAGAGCTACGAGCAGTACTTC	CASIPPGQSYEQYF
TRBV7-2	TRBJ2-1	TRBD2	many	TGTGCCAGCAGCCCCCGGGGTAGCGGGGGGAAGTACAATGAGCAGTTCTTC	CASSPRGSGGKYNEQFF
TRBV11-2	TRBJ1-6	-	many	TGTGCCAGCAGCTCGCGTAGTTCACCCCTCCACTTT	CASSSRSSPLHF
TRBV28	TRBJ1-1	TRBD1	many	TGTGCCACCACGACAGGGGCTGAAGCTTTCTTT	CATTTGAEAFF
TRBV7-2	TRBJ2-1	TRBD2	many	TGTGCCAGCAGCTCGGGACTAGCGGGTTACAATGAGCAGTTCTTC	CASSSGLAGYNEQFF
TRBV9	TRBJ2-2	-	few	TGTGCCAGCAGCGTAGAGAATACCGGGGAGCTGTTTTTT	CASSVENTGELFF
TRBV6-2/TRBV6-3	TRBJ1-2	TRBD1	many	TGTGCCAGCAGTTATTTGCCCAGGGGGCTTGAAGATGGCTACACCTTC	CASSYLPRGLEDGYTF
TRBV6-1	TRBJ2-3	-	-	TGTGCCAGCAGTGAGTCGGCGGGGGATACGCAGTATTTT	CASSESAGDTQYF
TRBV12-3/TRBV12-4	TRBJ1-5	-	many	TGTGCCAGCAGTTTTTGGATCGACCAACTGGGAACTAGCAATCAGCCCCAGCATTTT	CASSFWIDQLGTSNQPQHF
TRBV29-1	TRBJ2-1	-	few	TGCAGCGCAGATAAAAGGGTAGACCAAAACAGGGAGGCTCGGGGGAATGAGCAGTTCTTC	CSADKRVDQNREARGNEQFF
TRBV6-2/TRBV6-3	TRBJ2-1	-	-	TGTGCCACCCGGACAGTTCTAAGCTCCTACAATGAGCAGTTCTTC	CATRTVLSSYNEQFF
TRBV28	TRBJ2-5	-	-	TGTGCCAGCATTCACCGGGACAACGAAGAGACCCAGTACTTC	CASIHRDNEETQYF
TRBV12-3/TRBV12-4	TRBJ1-5	TRBD1	few	TGTGCCAGCGGCAGGGGGAACACCTATAGCAATCAGCCCCAGCATTTT	CASGRGNTYSNQPQHF
TRBV6-6	TRBJ2-2	-	-	TGTGCCAGCAGCTGGAAAAGGGAGCTGTTTTTT	CASSWKRELFF
TRBV6-2/TRBV6-3	TRBJ1-5	TRBD1	-	TGTGCCAGCAGATCATTTCGACAGGGCAGGGAGCAGCCCCAGCATTTT	CASRSFRQGREQPQHF